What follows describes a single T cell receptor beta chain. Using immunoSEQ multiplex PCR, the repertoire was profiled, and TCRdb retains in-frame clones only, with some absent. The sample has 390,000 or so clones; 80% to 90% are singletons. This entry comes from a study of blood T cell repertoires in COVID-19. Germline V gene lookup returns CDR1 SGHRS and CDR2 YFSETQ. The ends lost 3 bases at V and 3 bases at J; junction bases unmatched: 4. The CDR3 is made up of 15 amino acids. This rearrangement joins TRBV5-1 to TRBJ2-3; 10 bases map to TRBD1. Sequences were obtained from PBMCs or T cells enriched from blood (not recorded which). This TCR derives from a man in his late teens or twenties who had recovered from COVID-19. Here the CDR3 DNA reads TGCGCCAGCAGCTCGGGACAGGGGCGGACAGATACGCAGTATTTT. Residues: CASSSGQGRTDTQYF.